Listed below are T cell receptor beta chains from one sample, sequenced in a study of cytomegalovirus exposure and HLA in healthy donors. Clones were read by immunoSEQ multiplex PCR, and TCRdb kept only the in-frame ones, dropping some. The sample lists some 98,000 clones, more than 60% occurring once. Sequenced: PBMCs. Receptors originate from a human donor in good health. The CDR3 runs from the conserved cysteine through the conserved F or W. The D gene is left open where the match is weak. A row's size may be missing; if present it is once, few, many or a size class.

clone_size d_call j_call v_call cdr3_aa cdr3_nt
- - TRBJ2-4 TRBV19 CASSRGGPENIQYF TGTGCCAGTTCCCGAGGCGGGCCCGAAAACATTCAGTACTTC
- TRBD2 TRBJ2-1 TRBV9 CASSVAVGGGAGNEQFF TGTGCCAGCAGCGTAGCCGTAGGCGGGGGGGCCGGAAATGAGCAGTTCTTC
- - TRBJ1-1 TRBV5-1 CASSLEEGYWVTEAFF TGCGCCAGCAGCTTGGAGGAGGGATACTGGGTTACTGAAGCTTTCTTT
- TRBD1 TRBJ2-2 TRBV7-2 CASSPTGAGELFF TGTGCCAGCAGCCCAACAGGGGCCGGGGAGCTGTTTTTT
few - TRBJ1-5 TRBV18 CASSLTGYSNQPQHF TGTGCCAGCTCACTAACAGGGTATAGCAATCAGCCCCAGCATTTT
- TRBD1 TRBJ2-2 TRBV9 CASSGGQSGTGELFF TGTGCCAGCAGCGGGGGACAGAGTGGGACCGGGGAGCTGTTTTTT
- - TRBJ2-2 TRBV18 CASSPQGRNTGELFF TGTGCCAGCTCACCTCAGGGGCGGAACACCGGGGAGCTGTTTTTT
- TRBD1 TRBJ2-1 TRBV13 CASSPRTGPDEQFF TGTGCCAGCAGCCCGAGGACAGGTCCGGATGAGCAGTTCTTC
- - TRBJ1-4 TRBV12-5 CASGRGSSSQASNEKLFF TGTGCTAGTGGACGGGGTAGTTCGAGCCAGGCGTCTAATGAAAAACTGTTTTTT
- TRBD1 TRBJ1-6 TRBV4-1 CASSHSRDRDYNSPLHF TGCGCCAGCAGCCACAGCCGGGACAGGGACTATAATTCACCCCTCCACTTT
- - TRBJ1-6 TRBV2 CASIGGNSPLHF TGTGCCAGCATAGGGGGTAATTCACCCCTCCACTTT
few - TRBJ2-2 TRBV2 CASNRDPGELFF TGTGCCAGCAACAGGGATCCCGGGGAGCTGTTTTTT
once - TRBJ1-3 TRBV15 CATSRAMGGISGNTIYF TGTGCCACCAGCAGAGCAATGGGGGGAATCTCTGGAAACACCATATATTTT
few TRBD2 TRBJ2-7 TRBV19 CASSIRGGNNYEQYF TGTGCCAGTAGTATACGCGGGGGGAACAACTACGAGCAGTACTTC
- - TRBJ2-5 TRBV18 CASSPAGSGGQETQYF TGTGCCAGCTCACCAGCTGGTAGCGGCGGCCAAGAGACCCAGTACTTC
few - TRBJ2-2 TRBV11-2 CASSLNDRAGELFF TGTGCCAGCAGCTTAAACGACCGGGCCGGGGAGCTGTTTTTT
once - TRBJ2-7 TRBV2 CASSEVRGPFYEQYF TGTGCCAGCAGTGAAGTTAGAGGGCCCTTCTACGAGCAGTACTTC
- TRBD1 TRBJ2-3 TRBV5-6 CASSLVGTGTDTQYF TGTGCCAGCAGCTTGGTCGGGACAGGCACAGATACGCAGTATTTT
- - TRBJ1-4 TRBV28 CASSTGGPATNEKLFF TGTGCCAGCAGCACCGGGGGGCCCGCAACTAATGAAAAACTGTTTTTT
- TRBD1 TRBJ2-3 TRBV5-4 CASSTAQGARSDTQYF TGTGCCAGCAGCACTGCTCAGGGGGCGCGGTCAGATACGCAGTATTTT
- - TRBJ2-3 TRBV20-1 CSASNTDTQYF TGCAGTGCTAGTAACACAGATACGCAGTATTTT
few - TRBJ1-1 TRBV18 CASSDAGLAFF TGTGCCAGCTCTGACGCAGGGTTAGCTTTCTTT
- TRBD1 TRBJ2-7 TRBV2 CASSEGQFKAYEQYF TGTGCCAGCAGTGAGGGACAGTTCAAAGCCTACGAGCAGTACTTC
few TRBD2 TRBJ2-7 TRBV4-2 CASSQDIGEGQYF TGTGCCAGCAGCCAAGATATTGGGGAGGGCCAGTACTTC
- TRBD1 TRBJ1-1 TRBV5-1 CASSLTGGAEAFF TGCGCCAGCAGCTTAACAGGGGGTGCTGAAGCTTTCTTT
- - TRBJ1-4 TRBV5-1 CASREGATNEKLFF TGCGCCAGTCGAGAAGGGGCAACTAATGAAAAACTGTTTTTT
- - TRBJ2-7 TRBV7-9 CSSSPGSYEQYF TGTTCCAGCAGCCCCGGGTCCTACGAGCAGTACTTC
- - TRBJ2-5 TRBV10-2 CASSEADRKETQYF TGCGCCAGCAGTGAGGCAGACAGGAAAGAGACCCAGTACTTC
once TRBD2 TRBJ2-1 TRBV2 CASSALRLAGYNEQFF TGTGCCAGCAGTGCCCTTAGACTAGCGGGCTACAATGAGCAGTTCTTC
once - TRBJ1-5 TRBV7-8 CASSPDSRYQPQHF TGTGCCAGCAGCCCGGACAGTCGGTATCAGCCCCAGCATTTT
- TRBD1 TRBJ1-1 TRBV5-1 CASSPATGEGTEAFF TGCGCCAGCAGCCCCGCGACAGGGGAGGGCACTGAAGCTTTCTTT
- - TRBJ1-1 TRBV5-4 CASSLAETGNTEAFF TGTGCCAGCAGCTTGGCCGAGACAGGGAACACTGAAGCTTTCTTT
- - TRBJ1-4 TRBV19 CASSPQNLDIGEKLFF TGTGCCAGTAGTCCCCAGAATTTGGACATAGGAGAAAAACTGTTTTTT
- - TRBJ1-2 TRBV30 CAWRNRDGYTF TGTGCCTGGAGGAACAGGGATGGCTACACCTTC
few TRBD1 TRBJ1-2 TRBV6-5 CASSTSSGQGGGYTF TGTGCCAGCAGTACGAGCTCGGGACAGGGCGGCGGCTACACCTTC
- TRBD1 TRBJ2-7 TRBV7-6 CASSAGQGPYEQYF TGTGCCAGCAGCGCGGGACAGGGACCCTACGAGCAGTACTTC
- TRBD2 TRBJ2-7 TRBV11-2 CASSLVGGLAVPYEQYF TGTGCCAGCAGCTTAGTGGGCGGCCTAGCGGTACCCTACGAGCAGTACTTC
- - TRBJ1-2 TRBV7-2 CASRGGKGGAGGYTF TGTGCCAGCAGGGGGGGGAAAGGGGGGGCGGGTGGCTACACCTTC
- TRBD1 TRBJ1-4 TRBV11-2 CASSRQTGGFEKLFF TGTGCCAGCAGCAGACAGACAGGGGGGTTTGAAAAACTGTTTTTT
- - TRBJ2-2 TRBV6-1 CASCFANTGELFF TGTGCCAGTTGTTTCGCGAACACCGGGGAGCTGTTTTTT
once - TRBJ2-5 TRBV12-5 CASGSSMWASETQYF TGTGCTAGTGGGTCCTCCATGTGGGCATCCGAGACCCAGTACTTC
- TRBD1 TRBJ2-7 TRBV27 CASRTGQNYEQYF TGTGCCAGCAGAACGGGACAGAACTACGAGCAGTACTTC
- - TRBJ2-1 TRBV2 CASSELWSEGQHEQFF TGTGCCAGCAGTGAATTGTGGTCTGAGGGTCAGCATGAGCAGTTCTTC
once - TRBJ1-3 TRBV7-6 CASSLAQWGNTIYF TGTGCCAGCAGCTTAGCGCAGTGGGGAAACACCATATATTTT
- TRBD1 TRBJ1-1 TRBV6-4 CASSQRGQGATEAFF TGTGCCAGCAGTCAAAGAGGACAGGGGGCAACTGAAGCTTTCTTT
- - TRBJ1-6 TRBV7-6 CASSLAWTDSPLHF TGTGCCAGCAGCTTAGCCTGGACAGATTCACCCCTCCACTTT
- TRBD1 TRBJ2-7 TRBV5-1 CASSLEWTGRYEQYF TGCGCCAGCAGCTTGGAATGGACAGGGCGCTACGAGCAGTACTTC
- - TRBJ2-3 TRBV30 CAWSLEHPDTQYF TGTGCCTGGAGTTTGGAGCACCCAGATACGCAGTATTTT
- - TRBJ1-1 TRBV5-1 CASSPEGTTGEAFF TGCGCCAGCAGCCCCGAGGGGACAACGGGTGAAGCTTTCTTT
once TRBD1 TRBJ2-1 TRBV7-8 CASSFPGQGYCEQFF TGTGCCAGCAGCTTTCCGGGACAGGGTTATTGTGAGCAGTTCTTC
few TRBD2 TRBJ2-1 TRBV29-1 CSVVAGSYNEQFF TGCAGCGTCGTAGCGGGCTCCTACAATGAGCAGTTCTTC
- - TRBJ1-1 TRBV5-1 CASSLDTMNTEAFF TGCGCCAGCAGCTTGGACACAATGAACACTGAAGCTTTCTTT
- - TRBJ2-1 TRBV11-2 CASSFGRGSYNEQFF TGTGCCAGCAGCTTCGGCAGGGGCTCCTACAATGAGCAGTTCTTC
- - TRBJ1-2 TRBV9 CASSASRGGYTF TGTGCCAGCAGCGCAAGCAGGGGTGGCTACACCTTC
- TRBD2 TRBJ2-3 TRBV11-3 CASSLGGGNTDTQYF TGTGCCAGCAGCTTAGGCGGGGGTAACACAGATACGCAGTATTTT
- - TRBJ1-1 TRBV5-6 CASSSPPLSWNTEAFF TGTGCCAGCAGCTCACCTCCGTTAAGCTGGAACACTGAAGCTTTCTTT